A single sample gave rise to the 11 T cell receptor beta chains below, sequenced in a study of OX40 agonist ivuxolimab in advanced cancers. The assay was immunoSEQ multiplex PCR, and TCRdb's table has in-frame clones only and misses some. This sample has tens of thousands of clones, with 84% found just once. The sample was CD4+ or CD8+ T cells sorted from blood, taken in a trial of the OX40 agonist ivuxolimab. The source is an adult with an advanced solid tumor such as melanoma, head and neck, liver or kidney cancer.

V is TRBV5-1 and J is TRBJ2-3; 7 bases map to TRBD1. After removal of 1 base from V and 4 bases from J, the junction contained 3 bases not matched to a gene. CDR1 and CDR2 from the germline V gene are SGHRS and YFSETQ. The length of the CDR3 is 14 residues. The CDR3 coding sequence is TGCGCCAGCAGCTTGATGCAGGGGGCAGATACGCAGTATTTT. Amino acid sequence: CASSLMQGADTQYF.

The chain uses TRBV19 and TRBJ1-5; the match to TRBD1 covers 8 bases. The junction had 2 bases not matched to a gene; V was cut back by 0 bases and J by 4 bases. The CDR3 extends over 15 amino acids. The germline V gene has CDR1 LNHDA and CDR2 SQIVND (reference sequence). The CDR3: CASSIDQGANQPQHF. The CDR3 DNA reads as TGTGCCAGTAGTATAGATCAGGGGGCTAATCAGCCCCAGCATTTT.

This chain joins TRBV5-4 and TRBJ1-1; D not resolved. The CDR3 consists of 14 residues. Trimming took off 4 bases at V and 1 base at J, with 11 bases between the two ends. Germline values: CDR1 SGHNT, CDR2 YYREEE (reference sequence). The CDR3 region is CASSEVWGNTEAFF. In DNA form, the CDR3 reads TGTGCCAGCAGCGAGGTCTGGGGGAACACTGAAGCTTTCTTT.

In its sample, this clone was seen a few times. This chain joins TRBV9 and TRBJ1-1; the D is unclear. Germline CDR1 is SGDLS and CDR2 is YYNGEE. Trimming cost V 0 bases and J 4 bases, with 10 bases left between them. The length of the CDR3 is 14 residues. Written as DNA, the CDR3 is TGTGCCAGCAGCGTAGGAGGACGCGGCACTGAAGCTTTCTTT. This encodes CASSVGGRGTEAFF.

The chain uses TRBV5-1 and TRBJ2-5; no definite D call. The CDR3 contains 12 residues. With 7 bases removed from V and 4 bases from J, the gap between germline ends came to 11 bases. Per germline, CDR1 SGHRS and CDR2 YFSETQ. CDR3 residues: CASGNLGETQYF. In DNA, the CDR3 is TGCGCCAGCGGCAACCTAGGAGAGACCCAGTACTTC.

This clone occurred once. The chain combines TRBV10-2 with TRBJ2-5, with 11 bases matching TRBD1. The CDR3 contains 14 residues. Trimming removed 7 bases from V and 11 bases from J; junction bases left unmatched: 12. Germline V gene sequence: CDR1 WSHSY, CDR2 SAAADI. The CDR3 bases are TGCGCCAGCACCCCCGGGACAGGGGGGTACGGGCAGTACTTC. Protein sequence: CASTPGTGGYGQYF.

This clone was recorded only once. The J gene is TRBJ1-2, the V gene TRBV11-1; D unclear. The ends were cut back, 1 base at V and 7 bases at J, with 7 bases in the middle. Germline assignment: CDR1 SGHAT and CDR2 FQDESV (reference sequence). The CDR3 sequence is 12 residues long. CDR3 residues: CASSLDLRGYTF. The CDR3 DNA follows: TGTGCCAGCAGCTTAGATCTGCGTGGCTACACCTTC.

CDR3 DNA: TGTGCCTGGAGTGATGGCCACTACAATGAGCAGTTCTTC. Its protein is CAWSDGHYNEQFF. The chain carries TRBV30 and TRBJ2-1; D remains unclear. The CDR3 is 13 amino acids. The germline V and J ends were trimmed by 1 base and 3 bases, with 7 bases remaining between them. Per the germline V gene, CDR1 is GTSNPN and CDR2 is SVGIG (reference sequence).

The CDR3 loop reads CAWSVGTGGNTIYF. CDR3 nucleotides: TGTGCCTGGAGTGTAGGGACAGGGGGAAACACCATATATTTT. The chain recombines TRBV30 with TRBJ1-3, with 9 bases that match TRBD1. Germline V lookup: CDR1 GTSNPN, CDR2 SVGIG (reference sequence). The CDR3 has 14 residues. V lost 0 bases and J lost 4; bases outside the gene matches: 1.

V usage is TRBV18 and J usage is TRBJ2-4; D is possibly TRBD2 (5 bases). V lost 3 bases and J lost 0, with 6 bases in between. Per the germline V gene, CDR1 is KGHSH and CDR2 is LQKENI. The CDR3 extends over 14 amino acids. The DNA of the CDR3 is TGTGCCAGCTCACCGGGAGTAGCCAAAAACATTCAGTACTTC. It translates to CASSPGVAKNIQYF.

The V call is TRBV5-4, the J call TRBJ2-1, with TRBD2 identical over 9 bases. Germline values: CDR1 SGHNT, CDR2 YYREEE (reference sequence). J was trimmed by 0 bases and V by 5 bases; bases with no gene match: 9. The CDR3 runs 17 residues. CDR3 in DNA: TGTGCCAGCAGAGTAGGTAGCGGGGGCCGCTCCTACAATGAGCAGTTCTTC. Translation: CASRVGSGGRSYNEQFF.